The entry that follows covers one TCR beta chain sequence. CDR1 is SEHNR, CDR2 FQNEAQ, per germline (reference sequence). With 6 bases clipped from V and 2 bases from J, the junction kept 9 bases outside the gene matches. The CDR3 covers 16 residues. These data are taken from a study of cytotoxic CD8 clonotypes in ibrutinib-treated CLL. This table comes from immunoSEQ multiplex PCR, and its TCRdb copy is limited to in-frame clones, with some not included. The sample consists of about 140,000 clones, more than 70% of them appearing once. Source: PBMCs, taken after 36 months of ibrutinib treatment. This TCR came from a human donor with chronic lymphocytic leukemia. The chain joins TRBV7-9 to TRBJ2-1, with 8 bases identical to TRBD2. The CDR3 is CASSLVAGPTYNEQFF. CDR3 nucleotides: TGTGCCAGCAGTCTCGTAGCGGGACCAACCTACAATGAGCAGTTCTTC.